The 9 T cell receptor beta chains below all came from one sample that was sequenced in a study of blood T cell repertoires in COVID-19. Clones were sequenced by immunoSEQ multiplex PCR, and TCRdb holds only the in-frame ones, with some missing. Counted here are about 150,000 clones, approximately 85% occurring once; the ten biggest clones make up 6.5% to 9.5%. The sample taken for sequencing was peripheral blood. Receptors originate from a woman in her sixties with COVID-19, enrolled during active disease.

In this sample, this clone turned up once. The chain uses TRBV10-2 and TRBJ2-5; the match to TRBD1 covers 7 bases. Germline V gene data show CDR1 as WSHSY and CDR2 as SAAADI. This CDR3 has 14 residues. Trimming at V came to 8 bases and at J to 4 bases, leaving 10 bases not matched to a gene. The CDR3 nucleotides read TGCGCCAGCCGACCGACGAGGGGGCGAGAGACCCAGTACTTC. Amino acids: CASRPTRGRETQYF.

The CDR3, as DNA: TGTGCCAGCAGCAGGACTCTCTCCTACGAGCAGTACTTC. Encoded protein: CASSRTLSYEQYF. This chain joins TRBV12-3 or TRBV12-4 and TRBJ2-7, with a tentative D call TRBD2 (5 bases). Trimming shortened V by 6 bases and J by 0 bases, and 9 bases separated the two germline ends. This CDR3 comprises 13 residues.

The CDR3 bases are TGTGCCACCAGTGGTCTTCCGGGACAGGGGGCCAATGAGCAGTTCTTC. It translates to CATSGLPGQGANEQFF. The chain recombines TRBV24-1 with TRBJ2-1; 12 nucleotides agree with TRBD1. CDR3 length equals 16 residues. V shed 5 bases and J 6 bases; nucleotides not matched to a gene: 7. From germline, CDR1 is KGHDR and CDR2 SFDVKD.

The rearrangement links TRBV4-1 to TRBJ1-1; 8 bases line up with TRBD1. Germline V lookup: CDR1 MGHRA, CDR2 YSYEKL. CDR3 length: 15 residues. The junction had 6 bases not matched to a gene; V was cut back by 1 base and J by 5 bases. The CDR3 DNA follows: TGCGCCAGCAGCCAAGTCTCGACAGGGGCTACTGAAGCTTTCTTT. It specifies CASSQVSTGATEAFF.

This chain links TRBV3-1 (or the pseudogene TRBV3-2) with TRBJ1-4, with 8 bases identical to TRBD1. Trimming took 3 bases from V and 3 from J; bases not matched to a gene: 9. Germline V gene data show CDR1 as LGHDT and CDR2 as YNNKEL (reference sequence). The CDR3 is 17 residues long. CDR3 protein: CASSQRFKGQANEKLFF. The CDR3 DNA sequence: TGTGCCAGCAGCCAGCGGTTCAAGGGACAGGCTAATGAAAAACTGTTTTTT.

The rearrangement joins TRBV3-1 (or the pseudogene TRBV3-2) to TRBJ1-6, with 10 bases aligning to TRBD1. The J segment lost 7 bases and the V segment lost 1 base, leaving 4 bases of the junction unmatched. CDR1 and CDR2 from the germline V gene are LGHDT and YNNKEL (reference sequence). There are 16 residues in the CDR3. CDR3: CASSQARTGGNSPLHF. In DNA form, the CDR3 reads TGTGCCAGCAGCCAAGCCCGGACAGGGGGGAATTCACCCCTCCACTTT.

The chain couples TRBV23-1 to TRBJ2-5, with 9 bases matching TRBD2. TRBV23-1 is labeled an ORF, and its function is uncertain. V lost 2 bases to trimming and J lost 2 bases; unmatched junction nucleotides: 15. The CDR3 consists of 19 residues. DNA of the CDR3: TGCGCCAGCAGTCAAACCCCAGACCCATTAGCGGGGGTACAAGAGACCCAGTACTTC. Translated, it gives CASSQTPDPLAGVQETQYF.

This sequence joins TRBV5-1 and TRBJ2-3, with D uncertain. Trimming cost V 0 bases and J 3 bases, with 11 bases left between them. The CDR3 length is 15 residues. Germline V gene sequence: CDR1 SGHRS, CDR2 YFSETQ. The CDR3, as DNA: TGCGCCAGCAGCTTGGTTGGAGTAGTAACAGATACGCAGTATTTT. This sequence encodes CASSLVGVVTDTQYF.

The chain is built from TRBV4-1 and TRBJ2-2; 8 bases map to TRBD1. Losses at the gene ends were 3 bases for V and 7 bases for J; bases not matched to a gene: 7. The CDR3 spans 15 residues. Per germline, CDR1 MGHRA and CDR2 YSYEKL. The CDR3 sequence: CASSQDRVLIGELFF. The DNA for the CDR3 is TGCGCCAGCAGCCAGGACAGGGTTCTCATCGGGGAGCTGTTTTTT.